One sample yielded the 19 T cell receptor beta chains listed below, sequenced in a study of shared clonotypes between healthy human individuals. Profiling relied on immunoSEQ multiplex PCR, and the TCRdb table lists in-frame clones only, not all of them. The data hold a few hundred thousand clones, with around 74% observed a single time. Sequenced input: memory CD4+ T cells sorted from blood. The subset is: CD45RA-negative fraction. Source of these receptors: a man aged 25 to 40 in good health.

This clone was counted a few times. The chain carries TRBV18 and TRBJ2-7, with unresolved D. The CDR3 sequence is 13 residues long. Trimming stripped 4 bases from V and 5 bases from J, with 12 bases between. In germline, CDR1 is KGHSH, CDR2 LQKENI. CDR3 residues: CASSRSSGDEQYF. DNA for the CDR3: TGTGCCAGCTCACGCAGCTCTGGGGACGAGCAGTACTTC. The full variable domain, its missing parts supplied by reference TRBV18 and TRBJ2-7, is NAGVMQNPRHLVRRRGQEARLRCSPMKGHSHVYWYRQLPEEGLKFMVYLQKENIIDESGMPKERFSAEFPKEGPSILRIQQVVRGDSAAYFCASSRSSGDEQYFGPGTRLTVT.

J is TRBJ2-4 and V is TRBV6-1; 10 bases agree with TRBD1. Unmatched junction bases numbered 9, after V lost 4 bases and J lost 9 bases. Per the germline V gene, CDR1 is MNHNS and CDR2 is SASEGT. The CDR3 sequence is 15 residues long. CDR3 loop: CASSAMTGGVGIQYF. The DNA of the CDR3 is TGTGCCAGCAGTGCAATGACAGGGGGCGTCGGCATTCAGTACTTC.

The genes are TRBV2 and TRBJ2-7, with TRBD1 as a possible D gene (6 bases). Trimming took 3 bases from V and 3 from J, leaving 9 bases between them. Germline V gene lookup returns CDR1 SNHLY and CDR2 FYNNEI. The CDR3 consists of 13 residues. The CDR3 DNA reads as TGTGCCAGCAGTGAGTTACAGGGCTACGAGCAGTACTTC. It is translated as CASSELQGYEQYF.

The rearrangement links TRBV10-3 to TRBJ2-1, with D possibly TRBD1 on 5 matching bases. CDR1 is ENHRY, CDR2 SYGVKD, per germline. Deletions cut 6 bases from V and 7 bases from J, with 16 bases between. The CDR3 runs 14 residues. The CDR3 is CAISYDSPGNEQFF. The CDR3 DNA follows: TGTGCCATCAGCTATGACAGCCCTGGGAATGAGCAGTTCTTC.

This clone has more than one count but fewer than ten. V is TRBV2 and J is TRBJ2-3; D uncertain. The CDR3 contains 14 residues. Germline V CDR1 and CDR2: SNHLY, FYNNEI. Trimming removed 3 bases at V and 4 bases at J, with 11 bases between. The CDR3 is CASSDWNGADTQYF. As DNA, the CDR3 is TGTGCCAGCAGTGACTGGAATGGGGCAGATACGCAGTATTTT.

In this sample, this clone turned up a few times. The chain links TRBV5-1 to TRBJ2-7; no clear D. V lost 4 bases and J lost 5, with 22 bases in between. The CDR3 consists of 16 residues. Germline V CDR1 and CDR2: SGHRS, YFSETQ. In DNA form, the CDR3 reads TGCGCCAGCAGCCAGGAGTCCCGGGCTTTTTTGGACGAGCAGTACTTC. Protein product: CASSQESRAFLDEQYF.

The chain combines TRBV18 with TRBJ1-1; D is undetermined. Germline V gene data show CDR1 as KGHSH and CDR2 as LQKENI. This CDR3 contains 12 residues. V lost 5 bases to trimming and J lost 1 base, with 5 bases between them. CDR3 region: CASSSANTEAFF. The CDR3 DNA sequence: TGTGCCAGCTCATCCGCGAACACTGAAGCTTTCTTT. Supplemented by reference TRBV18 and TRBJ1-1, the full variable domain reads NAGVMQNPRHLVRRRGQEARLRCSPMKGHSHVYWYRQLPEEGLKFMVYLQKENIIDESGMPKERFSAEFPKEGPSILRIQQVVRGDSAAYFCASSSANTEAFFGQGTRLTVV.

The chain joins TRBV4-2 to TRBJ2-2; no reliable D call. CDR1 and CDR2 from the germline V gene are LGHNA and YNFKEQ. V lost 1 base, J lost 1 base, and 7 bases lay in between. The CDR3 loop spans 15 amino acids. The CDR3 DNA sequence: TGTGCCAGCAGCCAAGTTCGAGAGAACACCGGGGAGCTGTTTTTT. This encodes CASSQVRENTGELFF.

This chain connects TRBV7-2 to TRBJ2-1; 7 nucleotides align to TRBD2. CDR1 is SGHTA, CDR2 FQGNSA, per germline. CDR3 length equals 13 residues. Unmatched junction bases numbered 8, after V lost 7 bases and J lost 8 bases. The CDR3 protein is CASNPGGTDEQFF. The CDR3 bases are TGTGCCAGCAATCCGGGAGGTACTGATGAGCAGTTCTTC.

The chain couples TRBV2 to TRBJ2-5; 11 bases line up with TRBD2. Germline CDR1 and CDR2: SNHLY and FYNNEI. J was trimmed by 7 bases and V by 1 base; bases with no gene match: 5. CDR3 length: 15 residues. The DNA for the CDR3 is TGTGCCAGCAGTGAAGAAACTAGCGGGAGTTGGACCCAGTACTTC. It encodes CASSEETSGSWTQYF.

The genes are TRBV5-1 and TRBJ2-6; TRBD1 might be the D (5 bases). This CDR3 is built from 16 residues. V was shortened by 4 bases and J by 0 bases, with 11 bases between the two germline ends. Germline-derived CDR1 and CDR2 are SGHRS and YFSETQ. The CDR3 loop reads CASSHTGSSGANVLTF. The CDR3, as DNA: TGCGCCAGCAGCCATACAGGCAGCTCTGGGGCCAACGTCCTGACTTTC.

Ten or more counts support this clone. The V call is TRBV10-3, the J call TRBJ1-5, with D possibly being TRBD1 (5 bases). Germline CDR1 ENHRY, CDR2 SYGVKD. Trimming shortened V by 8 bases and J by 3 bases, and 14 bases separated the two germline ends. CDR3 length: 14 amino acids. CDR3 residues: CAISDAGVNQPQHF. CDR3 nucleotide sequence: TGTGCCATCTCGGATGCGGGGGTCAATCAGCCCCAGCATTTT.

The chain recombines TRBV28 with TRBJ2-5; 8 bases agree with TRBD2. V gave up 4 bases and J gave up 5 bases; unmatched junction bases: 15. Germline V gene sequence: CDR1 MDHEN, CDR2 SYDVKM. The CDR3 extends over 17 amino acids. CDR3 amino acids: CASSYPPPGLVEETQYF. The CDR3 DNA reads as TGTGCCAGCAGTTATCCTCCACCGGGACTAGTAGAGGAGACCCAGTACTTC.

V is TRBV11-3 and J is TRBJ2-7, with a possible D match to TRBD1 (5 bases). The CDR3 sequence is 13 residues long. Deletions cut 1 base from V and 4 bases from J, with 8 bases between. The germline V gene has CDR1 SGHNT and CDR2 YENEEA. The CDR3 DNA reads as TGTGCCAGCAGCTTAGGACAGAATTACGAGCAGTACTTC. Translated: CASSLGQNYEQYF.

The chain couples TRBV10-3 to TRBJ1-3, with 8 bases lining up with TRBD1. CDR1 is ENHRY and CDR2 is SYGVKD in the germline V gene. CDR3 size: 15 residues. J was trimmed by 8 bases and V by 0 bases; bases with no gene match: 6. The CDR3: CAISESGQAGHTIYF. The CDR3 region has the DNA TGTGCCATCAGTGAGTCGGGACAGGCAGGACACACCATATATTTT.

This chain's CDR3 is CASSERGRESQGEQYF. CDR3 nucleotides: TGTGCCAGCAGTGAGAGGGGACGGGAGTCCCAGGGGGAGCAGTACTTC. The chain employs TRBV2 and TRBJ2-7; D may be TRBD1 or TRBD2 (6 bases each). Germline assignment: CDR1 SNHLY and CDR2 FYNNEI. The V end lost 3 bases, the J end lost 7 bases, and 22 bases lay between the germline ends. The CDR3 covers 16 residues.

The chain is built from TRBV11-2 and TRBJ2-7, with TRBD2 matching 10 bases. CDR1 is SGHAT and CDR2 is FQNNGV in the germline V gene. J gave up 5 bases and V 5 bases, and 6 bases lay outside the gene matches. This CDR3 has 14 residues. CDR3 nucleotides: TGTGCCAGCAGCAAACTAGCGGGAAGGAACGAGCAGTACTTC. This sequence encodes CASSKLAGRNEQYF. The whole variable domain, remainder taken from reference TRBV11-2 and TRBJ2-7, is EAGVAQSPRYKIIEKRQSVAFWCNPISGHATLYWYQQILGQGPKLLIQFQNNGVVDDSQLPKDRFSAERLKGVDSTLKIQPAKLEDSAVYLCASSKLAGRNEQYFGPGTRLTVT.

Note on this clone: Other DNA sequences within the sample encode an identical CDR3. The chain couples TRBV4-3 to TRBJ2-7, with D uncertain. The CDR3 totals 14 residues. The V gene's germline CDR1 is LGHNA and CDR2 YSLEER. Trimming took off 0 bases at V and 0 bases at J, with 6 bases between the two ends. Here the CDR3 DNA reads TGCGCCAGCAGCCAAGACGTCACCTCCTACGAGCAGTACTTC. It yields the protein CASSQDVTSYEQYF.

This rearrangement joins TRBV19 to TRBJ2-1; D is perhaps TRBD1 or TRBD2 (5 bases each). The V gene's germline CDR1 is LNHDA and CDR2 SQIVND (reference sequence). Trimming shortened V by 5 bases and J by 3 bases, and 14 bases separated the two germline ends. CDR3 length: 15 amino acids. The CDR3 region has the DNA TGTGCCAGTAGTCCCCGTAGGGGAGACTACAATGAGCAGTTCTTC. Its protein product is CASSPRRGDYNEQFF.